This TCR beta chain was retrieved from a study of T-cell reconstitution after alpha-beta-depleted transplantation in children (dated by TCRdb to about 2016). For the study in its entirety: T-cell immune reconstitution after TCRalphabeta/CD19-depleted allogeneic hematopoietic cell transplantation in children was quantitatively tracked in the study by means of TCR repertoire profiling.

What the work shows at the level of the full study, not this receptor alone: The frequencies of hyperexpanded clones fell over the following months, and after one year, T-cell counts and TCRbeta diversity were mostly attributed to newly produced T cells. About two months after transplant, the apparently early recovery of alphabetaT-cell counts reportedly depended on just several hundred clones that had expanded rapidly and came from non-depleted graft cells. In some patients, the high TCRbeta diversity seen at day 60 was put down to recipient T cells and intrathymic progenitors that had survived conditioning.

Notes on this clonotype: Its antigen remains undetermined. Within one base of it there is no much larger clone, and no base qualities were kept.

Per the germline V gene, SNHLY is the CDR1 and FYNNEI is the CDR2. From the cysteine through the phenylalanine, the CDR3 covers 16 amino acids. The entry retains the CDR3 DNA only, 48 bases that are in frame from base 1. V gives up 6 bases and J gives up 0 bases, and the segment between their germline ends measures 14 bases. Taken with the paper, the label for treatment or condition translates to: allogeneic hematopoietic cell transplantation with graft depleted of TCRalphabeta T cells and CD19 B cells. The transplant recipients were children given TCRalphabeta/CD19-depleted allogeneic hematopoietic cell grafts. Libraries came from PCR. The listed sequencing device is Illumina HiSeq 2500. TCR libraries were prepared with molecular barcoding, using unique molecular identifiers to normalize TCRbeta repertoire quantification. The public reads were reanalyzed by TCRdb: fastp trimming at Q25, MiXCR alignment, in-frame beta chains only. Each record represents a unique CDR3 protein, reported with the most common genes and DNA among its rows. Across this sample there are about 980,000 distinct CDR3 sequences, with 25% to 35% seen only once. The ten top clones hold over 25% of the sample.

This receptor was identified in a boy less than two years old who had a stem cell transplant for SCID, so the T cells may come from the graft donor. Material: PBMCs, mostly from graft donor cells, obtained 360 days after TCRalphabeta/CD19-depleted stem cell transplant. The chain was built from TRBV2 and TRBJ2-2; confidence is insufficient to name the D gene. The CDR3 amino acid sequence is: CASRAGVLANTGELFF. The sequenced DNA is TGTGCCAGCAGGGCTGGTGTCCTCGCGAACACCGGGGAGCTGTTTTTT. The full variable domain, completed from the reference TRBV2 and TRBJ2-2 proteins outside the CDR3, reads EPEVTQTPSHQVTQMGQEVILRCVPISNHLYFYWYRQILGQKVEFLVSFYNNEISEKSEIFDDQFSVERPDGSNFTLKIRSTKLEDSAMYFCASRAGVLANTGELFFGEGSRLTVL.